This entry lists 13 T cell receptor beta chains sequenced from one sample in a study of T cell responses to AZD1222 COVID-19 vaccine. The assay was immunoSEQ multiplex PCR, and TCRdb's table has in-frame clones only and misses some. Among roughly 150,000 clones listed, about 90% were seen once. Material: peripheral blood, obtained on day 0 of AZD1222 vaccination. These receptors originate from an adult in good health.

This sequence joins TRBV5-4 and TRBJ1-1; possible D gene TRBD1, 5 bases. This CDR3 comprises 13 residues. CDR1 is SGHNT and CDR2 is YYREEE in the germline V gene (reference sequence). V was shortened by 0 bases and J by 3 bases, with 6 bases between the two germline ends. CDR3 DNA: TGTGCCAGCAGCTTGGGACAGCACACTGAAGCTTTCTTT. Its protein is CASSLGQHTEAFF.

The rearrangement links TRBV27 to TRBJ2-1; the match to TRBD2 covers 11 bases. The CDR3 consists of 17 residues. Looked up from germline, CDR1 is MNHEY and CDR2 is SMNVEV (reference sequence). V lost 5 bases and J lost 9; bases outside the gene matches: 15. The CDR3 sequence: CASSPFRLAGLSSEQFF. Written as DNA, the CDR3 is TGTGCCAGCAGTCCTTTCCGACTAGCGGGGCTCTCGAGTGAGCAGTTCTTC.

The chain employs TRBV4-2 and TRBJ2-1, with 13 bases identical to TRBD2. The CDR3 covers 15 residues. Germline CDR1 LGHNA, CDR2 YNFKEQ. Trimming took 3 bases from V and 10 from J; bases not matched to a gene: 6. The CDR3 nucleotides read TGTGCCAGCAGCCATCCACGACTAGCGGGAGGCGAGCAGTTCTTC. It codes for CASSHPRLAGGEQFF.

This chain joins TRBV7-9 and TRBJ2-1; 12 nucleotides line up with TRBD2. In germline, CDR1 is SEHNR, CDR2 FQNEAQ (reference sequence). The CDR3 runs to 16 residues. The V segment lost 3 bases and the J segment 10 bases; nucleotides outside the gene matches: 10. The CDR3 reads CASSFSLAGGPREQFF. CDR3 in DNA: TGTGCCAGCAGCTTTAGCCTAGCGGGAGGGCCGCGGGAGCAGTTCTTC.

This sequence joins TRBV27 and TRBJ2-3; D is perhaps TRBD1 (5 bases). Trimming removed 6 bases at V and 2 bases at J, with 12 bases between. CDR3 length equals 14 residues. CDR1 MNHEY and CDR2 SMNVEV come from the germline V gene (reference sequence). The CDR3 loop reads CASSPQTVTDTQYF. CDR3 coding DNA: TGTGCCAGCAGCCCTCAGACAGTCACAGATACGCAGTATTTT.

The rearrangement uses TRBV25-1 and TRBJ1-1, with D possibly being TRBD1 (5 bases). The CDR3 spans 12 residues. The germline V and J ends were trimmed by 8 bases and 5 bases, with 12 bases remaining between them. Germline V gene data show CDR1 as MGHDK and CDR2 as SYGVNS. The CDR3 DNA reads TGTGCCAGCGGACCGCAGGGTACTGAAGCTTTCTTT. This encodes CASGPQGTEAFF.

The chain couples TRBV5-8 to TRBJ2-3; D gene uncertain. This CDR3 has 18 amino acids. Germline values: CDR1 SGHTS, CDR2 YDEGEE. The V end lost 1 base, the J end lost 0 bases, and 18 bases lay between the germline ends. Here the CDR3 DNA reads TGTGCCAGCAGCTTGTCTCTCAGGAGTGATTCTAGCACAGATACGCAGTATTTT. Translating it yields CASSLSLRSDSSTDTQYF. The whole variable domain, filled in from reference TRBV5-8 and TRBJ2-3, reads EAGVTQSPTHLIKTRGQQATLRCSPISGHTSVYWYQQALGLGLQFLLWYDEGEERNRGNFPPRFSGRQFPNYSSELNVNALELEDSALYLCASSLSLRSDSSTDTQYFGPGTRLTVL.

The chain uses TRBV3-1 (or the pseudogene TRBV3-2) and TRBJ2-1; 10 positions match TRBD2. The CDR3 sequence is 15 residues long. Trimming took 2 bases from V and 7 from J; bases not matched to a gene: 5. Germline loops: CDR1 LGHDT, CDR2 YNNKEL (reference sequence). This chain's CDR3 is CASSQIPSGSNEQFF. CDR3 DNA sequence: TGTGCCAGCAGCCAAATCCCTAGCGGGAGTAATGAGCAGTTCTTC.

The chain uses TRBV5-4 and TRBJ1-2; D call uncertain. This CDR3 spans 13 amino acids. Germline V gives CDR1 SGHNT, CDR2 YYREEE (reference sequence). V lost 7 bases and J 5 bases, leaving 15 bases between the germline ends. CDR3 coding DNA: TGTGCCAGCGGGCACCTTGGGCTGTATGGCTACACCTTC. It codes for CASGHLGLYGYTF.

This chain joins TRBV19 and TRBJ2-7; 9 bases map to TRBD2. This CDR3 region has 14 residues. J was trimmed by 1 base and V by 9 bases; bases with no gene match: 7. Germline V CDR1 and CDR2: LNHDA, SQIVND (reference sequence). CDR3 coding DNA: TGTGCCAGCTCAGCGGGAGGTAGTTCCTACGAGCAGTACTTC. Its protein product is CASSAGGSSYEQYF.

The chain combines TRBV19 with TRBJ1-1; D gene unclear. CDR1 is LNHDA and CDR2 is SQIVND in the germline V gene (reference sequence). Trimming removed 2 bases at V and 4 bases at J, with 11 bases between. The CDR3 length is 14 residues. The CDR3 nucleotides are TGTGCCAGTAGTATAAGTGGAATGGGCACTGAAGCTTTCTTT. It specifies CASSISGMGTEAFF. Full variable domain (missing parts from reference TRBV19 and TRBJ1-1): DGGITQSPKYLFRKEGQNVTLSCEQNLNHDAMYWYRQDPGQGLRLIYYSQIVNDFQKGDIAEGYSVSREKKESFPLTVTSAQKNPTAFYLCASSISGMGTEAFFGQGTRLTVV.

This clone was counted between two and nine times. The V call is TRBV2, the J call TRBJ2-7; maybe TRBD2 (5 bases). Germline V gives CDR1 SNHLY, CDR2 FYNNEI. The CDR3 consists of 14 residues. Between the trimmed V and J ends, which lost 8 bases and 6 bases, there was a span of 20 bases. In nucleotides, the CDR3 is TGTGCCAGCGGACCGGGATCTATACGGGGCGAGCAGTACTTC. Translating it yields CASGPGSIRGEQYF.

This clone has only one observation. V usage is TRBV18 and J usage is TRBJ1-5; the D is unclear. With 2 bases removed from V and 2 bases from J, the gap between germline ends came to 13 bases. Germline CDR1 is KGHSH and CDR2 is LQKENI. CDR3 length: 16 amino acids. CDR3 sequence (DNA): TGTGCCAGCTCACCAAATCCCCCGGCGGGCAATCAGCCCCAGCATTTT. Translated, it gives CASSPNPPAGNQPQHF.